The 26 T cell receptor beta chains in this list originate from one sample, sequenced in a study of beta chain features in type 1 diabetes. Every bit of the isolated RNA underwent reverse transcription, so sequencing read expressed TCRB transcripts. The method was immunoSEQ multiplex PCR; TCRdb's version includes in-frame clones alone and lacks a portion of them. The table records 300,000 or so clones, roughly an eighth of them present only once. The antigens of these receptors remain unknown. Study results and caveats: TCRB CDR3s from Type 1 diabetes patients were moderately but significantly shorter in all four CD4+ subsets.

The sample was naive CD4+ T cells from blood. The source is a man aged 25-45 years with type 1 diabetes.

V is TRBV7-2 and J is TRBJ2-1; TRBD1 aligns across 7 bases. CDR1 is SGHTA, CDR2 FQGNSA, per germline. There are 12 residues in the CDR3. The junction had 2 bases not matched to a gene; V was cut back by 4 bases and J by 8 bases. In DNA, the CDR3 is TGTGCCAGCAGCTCAGACAGGGATGAGCAGTTCTTC. This encodes CASSSDRDEQFF.

This chain joins TRBV2 and TRBJ2-7, with 9 bases identical to TRBD1. Unmatched junction bases numbered 4, after V lost 5 bases and J lost 5 bases. The CDR3 contains 13 residues. Germline CDR1 and CDR2: SNHLY and FYNNEI. CDR3 loop: CASSWTGENEQYF. The CDR3 bases are TGTGCCAGCAGTTGGACAGGGGAAAACGAGCAGTACTTC.

The rearrangement uses TRBV6-1 and TRBJ1-5; D unresolved. CDR3 length: 12 residues. Germline V gene lookup returns CDR1 MNHNS and CDR2 SASEGT. Trimming removed 2 bases from V and 7 bases from J, with 6 bases in between. This chain's CDR3 is CASSERAQPQHF. The CDR3 DNA is TGTGCCAGCAGTGAAAGAGCCCAGCCCCAGCATTTT.

This clone appeared a few times. The V gene is TRBV6-6, the J gene TRBJ2-5, with TRBD1 matching 9 bases. Germline V gene lookup returns CDR1 MNHNY and CDR2 SVGAGI (reference sequence). CDR3 size: 13 residues. With V trimmed by 6 bases and J by 7 bases, 6 bases remained unmatched. The CDR3 is CASSGQGTWTQYF. Written as DNA, the CDR3 is TGTGCCAGCAGCGGACAGGGGACTTGGACCCAGTACTTC.

This chain connects TRBV28 to TRBJ2-4; 7 bases are shared with TRBD1. Trimming took 6 bases from V and 0 from J; bases not matched to a gene: 8. The germline V gene encodes CDR1 MDHEN and CDR2 SYDVKM. CDR3 length: 16 residues. CDR3 in DNA: TGTGCCAGCAGCAACAAGGGGGCAGTAGCCAAAAACATTCAGTACTTC. This sequence encodes CASSNKGAVAKNIQYF.

This clone was seen more than once but under ten times. The chain uses TRBV11-2 and TRBJ2-1; D possibly corresponds to TRBD1 (6 bases). Germline CDR1 is SGHAT and CDR2 is FQNNGV. The CDR3 is 12 amino acids. Trimming shortened V by 5 bases and J by 14 bases, and 16 bases separated the two germline ends. This chain's CDR3 is CASSTETGRKFF. CDR3 bases: TGTGCCAGCAGCACGGAGACAGGCCGAAAGTTCTTC.

The chain uses TRBV9 and TRBJ2-6; D is uncertain. V gave up 2 bases and J gave up 1 base, with 7 bases separating them. CDR1 SGDLS and CDR2 YYNGEE come from the germline V gene. The CDR3 length is 15 residues. Written as DNA, the CDR3 is TGTGCCAGCAGCGTCGGTTGGTCTGGGGCCAACGTCCTGACTTTC. This translates into CASSVGWSGANVLTF.

This rearrangement joins TRBV7-9 to TRBJ2-1; 13 bases line up with TRBD2. Germline-derived CDR1 and CDR2 are SEHNR and FQNEAQ (reference sequence). The CDR3 is 15 residues long. Trimming took 5 bases from V and 6 from J; bases not matched to a gene: 4. CDR3 protein: CASSRLAGGLNEQFF. The DNA of the CDR3 is TGTGCCAGCAGCAGACTAGCGGGAGGACTCAATGAGCAGTTCTTC. Full variable domain (rest looked up from reference TRBV7-9 and TRBJ2-1): DTGVSQNPRHKITKRGQNVTFRCDPISEHNRLYWYRQTLGQGPEFLTYFQNEAQLEKSRLLSDRFSAERPKGSFSTLEIQRTEQGDSAMYLCASSRLAGGLNEQFFGPGTRLTVL.

The rearrangement links TRBV28 to TRBJ2-7; 14 nucleotides agree with TRBD2. V shed 4 bases, J shed 4 bases, and the junction held 3 bases outside the gene matches. The CDR3 contains 15 residues. Germline CDR1 is MDHEN and CDR2 is SYDVKM. DNA of the CDR3: TGTGCCAGCAGTTCCAGGACTAGCGGGAGGTACGAGCAGTACTTC. This encodes CASSSRTSGRYEQYF.

The V gene is TRBV28, the J gene TRBJ2-2; D perhaps matches TRBD1 (6 bases). This CDR3 has 14 residues. The germline V gene has CDR1 MDHEN and CDR2 SYDVKM. Trimming removed 6 bases at V and 5 bases at J, with 13 bases between. CDR3 coding DNA: TGTGCCAGCAGCTTCACAGGGAAAACCGGGGAGCTGTTTTTT. Translation gives CASSFTGKTGELFF.

This chain's CDR3 is CASLGLAVHEQYF. The CDR3 DNA reads as TGTGCCAGCCTGGGACTAGCAGTCCACGAGCAGTACTTC. The rearrangement links TRBV28 to TRBJ2-7; 9 bases line up with TRBD2. Trimming cost V 8 bases and J 5 bases; bases outside gene matches: 7. The CDR3 has 13 residues. Per germline, CDR1 MDHEN and CDR2 SYDVKM.

V usage is TRBV4-1 and J usage is TRBJ1-1; D is undetermined. With 4 bases removed from V and 1 base from J, the gap between germline ends came to 7 bases. Germline values: CDR1 MGHRA, CDR2 YSYEKL. This CDR3 has 13 amino acids. CDR3 coding DNA: TGCGCCAGCAGCCCCCAACAGAACACTGAAGCTTTCTTT. Protein product: CASSPQQNTEAFF.

The chain couples TRBV5-1 to TRBJ2-3, with 9 bases lining up with TRBD2. V lost 4 bases and J lost 2; bases outside the gene matches: 2. The CDR3 contains 14 residues. From germline, CDR1 is SGHRS and CDR2 YFSETQ. CDR3 protein: CASSQGLATDTQYF. CDR3 in DNA: TGCGCCAGCAGCCAGGGACTAGCCACAGATACGCAGTATTTT.

This clone was counted between two and nine times. The CDR3 DNA is TGTGCCAGCACCCTTGGGGGGACAGATACGCAGTATTTT. It codes for CASTLGGTDTQYF. The chain is built from TRBV28 and TRBJ2-3; possible D gene TRBD2, 6 bases. The germline V gene has CDR1 MDHEN and CDR2 SYDVKM. The CDR3 is 13 amino acids. Trimming stripped 7 bases from V and 3 bases from J, with 11 bases between.

The chain links TRBV28 to TRBJ1-5; a weak D match, TRBD1 (5 bases). V was trimmed by 7 bases and J by 0 bases, leaving 13 bases between them. Germline V gene data show CDR1 as MDHEN and CDR2 as SYDVKM. The CDR3 has 15 residues. The CDR3 is CASTYATDSNQPQHF. The CDR3 DNA is TGTGCCAGCACCTATGCGACAGATAGCAATCAGCCCCAGCATTTT.

The V gene is TRBV30, the J gene TRBJ2-2, with D maybe TRBD1 (7 bases). The CDR3 consists of 15 residues. Germline assignment: CDR1 GTSNPN and CDR2 SVGIG (reference sequence). V lost 4 bases and J lost 4, with 16 bases in between. The CDR3 DNA reads TGTGCCTGGAAGGGGGCAGGGGGAGGCACCGGGGAGCTGTTTTTT. It encodes CAWKGAGGGTGELFF.

This clone was picked up a small number of times. This rearrangement joins TRBV15 to TRBJ2-7; a possible D gene is TRBD2 (5 bases). V lost 0 bases and J 0 bases, leaving 24 bases between the germline ends. The CDR3 loop spans 20 amino acids. Germline-derived CDR1 and CDR2 are LNHNV and YYDKDF (reference sequence). The CDR3 region has the DNA TGTGCCACCAGCAGAGATTTGAGCACCACTGGGGAGCCAATCTCCTACGAGCAGTACTTC. It codes for CATSRDLSTTGEPISYEQYF.

This chain connects TRBV15 to TRBJ2-7, with TRBD2 identical over 13 bases. Per the germline V gene, CDR1 is LNHNV and CDR2 is YYDKDF (reference sequence). V dropped 5 bases and J dropped 1; count of bases not matched to a gene: 5. The CDR3 consists of 16 residues. CDR3 coding DNA: TGTGCCACCAGCCCTTGGACTAGCGGGAGTTCCTACGAGCAGTACTTC. Encoded protein: CATSPWTSGSSYEQYF.

J is TRBJ2-7 and V is TRBV15; 7 bases fit TRBD1. This CDR3 spans 16 amino acids. In germline, CDR1 is LNHNV, CDR2 YYDKDF (reference sequence). J gave up 5 bases and V 0 bases, and 10 bases lay outside the gene matches. This CDR3 is CATSRDRRQGNNEQYF. CDR3 bases: TGTGCCACCAGCAGAGATAGGCGACAGGGAAACAACGAGCAGTACTTC.

The chain recombines TRBV4-2 with TRBJ2-5; D perhaps matches TRBD1 (6 bases). With the DNA end fitting TRBJ2-7 better, the J assignment may be wrong. This CDR3 spans 16 amino acids. Germline lookup yields CDR1 LGHNA and CDR2 YNFKEQ. The CDR3 protein is CASSRGGRESSYEQYF. In DNA, the CDR3 is TGTGCCAGCAGCCGAGGGGGACGAGAGAGCTCCTACGAGCAGTACTTC.

The chain has TRBV5-1 and TRBJ2-7; 7 bases map to TRBD2. V gave up 0 bases and J gave up 3 bases; unmatched junction bases: 6. The length of the CDR3 is 15 residues. Looked up from germline, CDR1 is SGHRS and CDR2 is YFSETQ. CDR3 loop: CASSLVIGRDYEQYF. The CDR3 DNA reads TGCGCCAGCAGCTTGGTTATAGGGAGGGACTACGAGCAGTACTTC.

The chain combines TRBV29-1 with TRBJ2-3, with 10 bases lining up with TRBD2. Germline assignment: CDR1 SQVTM and CDR2 ANQGSEA. J lost 6 bases, V lost 8 bases, and 11 bases had no gene match. The CDR3 contains 14 residues. This CDR3 is CSLRRLAGIDTQYF. CDR3 coding DNA: TGCAGCTTACGGAGACTAGCGGGTATTGATACGCAGTATTTT.

In this sample, this clone turned up a few times. The chain has TRBV28 and TRBJ2-7; D unresolved. The V end lost 3 bases, the J end lost 1 base, and 13 bases lay between the germline ends. Germline-derived CDR1 and CDR2 are MDHEN and SYDVKM. CDR3 length equals 15 residues. This CDR3 reads CASSFPPRESYEQYF. The CDR3 DNA sequence: TGTGCCAGCAGTTTTCCCCCAAGAGAGTCCTACGAGCAGTACTTC.

The chain recombines TRBV29-1 with TRBJ2-1; D gene ambiguous. V shed 7 bases and J shed 2 bases, with 15 bases lying between them. The CDR3 spans 14 residues. Germline loops: CDR1 SQVTM, CDR2 ANQGSEA. Here the CDR3 DNA reads TGCAGCGCCCAAGGCGCGGAGACCTACAATGAGCAGTTCTTC. Amino acids: CSAQGAETYNEQFF.

This clone was counted a few times. The V call is TRBV6-1, the J call TRBJ2-5; D perhaps matches TRBD2 (6 bases). CDR1 and CDR2 from the germline V gene are MNHNS and SASEGT. This CDR3 has 14 amino acids. The V end was cut by 9 bases, the J end by 1 base, with 15 bases between. Written as DNA, the CDR3 is TGTGCCAGTCGTAGCGGTATAGTCCAAGAGACCCAGTACTTC. This translates into CASRSGIVQETQYF.

The table lists this clone with a few counts. The chain links TRBV4-2 to TRBJ2-3; 14 nucleotides align to TRBD2. The J segment lost 4 bases and the V segment lost 3 bases, leaving 3 bases of the junction unmatched. The CDR3 contains 16 residues. Germline CDR1 reads LGHNA; CDR2 reads YNFKEQ. CDR3 residues: CASSQGLAGAADTQYF. The CDR3 DNA sequence: TGTGCCAGCAGCCAGGGACTAGCGGGAGCTGCAGATACGCAGTATTTT.